The entry below describes one T cell receptor beta chain. This specimen comes from a study of T cell responses to AZD1222 COVID-19 vaccine. The germline gives CDR1 KGHDR, CDR2 SFDVKD. V lost 3 bases, J lost 5 bases, and 12 bases lay in between. This CDR3 spans 14 amino acids. Sequencing used immunoSEQ multiplex PCR; TCRdb keeps in-frame clones, though not all of them. The sample has 85,000 to 90,000 clones, around 90% seen once. The material sequenced was peripheral blood, taken on day 0 of AZD1222 vaccination. The receptor's source is an adult in good health. The chain joins TRBV24-1 to TRBJ1-2; unclear D gene. CDR3 residues: CATSDRGSGYGYTF. The CDR3, as DNA: TGTGCCACCAGTGATAGAGGGTCCGGGTATGGCTACACCTTC.